A selection of T cell receptor beta chains follows, all from one sample in a study of T cells after yellow fever vaccination. TCRdb processed the 5' RACE reads anew with MiXCR; each CDR3 protein has one entry. The profile shows about 500,000 distinct CDR3 sequences, less than 20% of them singletons. Sample: PBMCs, taken 5 days after the first yellow fever vaccination. Receptor source: a man younger than 30 who received the YFV17D yellow fever vaccine. Each CDR3 is given with its conserved first and last residue. Each record gives: D gene, J gene, V gene, CDR3 protein. The D gene is left open where the match is weak.

>TRBD2|TRBJ2-3|TRBV12-3/TRBV12-4
CASRPGGTSLTQYF
>TRBD2|TRBJ2-4|TRBV9
CASSISGAAKNIQYF
>NA|TRBJ2-7|TRBV29-1
CSVVPLGEYYEQYF
>NA|TRBJ2-1|TRBV29-1
CSVAEGDNEQFF
>TRBD1|TRBJ1-1|TRBV3-1
CASSRWDSRYTEAFF
>NA|TRBJ1-2|TRBV4-1
CASSHTPRDRLSYGYTF
>NA|TRBJ2-3|TRBV6-5
CASSYLQRVDTQYF
>NA|TRBJ2-1|TRBV20-1
CSARDGGEQFF
>TRBD1|TRBJ1-1|TRBV20-1
CSAPPADREIAEAFF
>NA|TRBJ1-6|TRBV5-4
CASSLERADSPLHF
>NA|TRBJ2-2|TRBV5-6
CASSLSRTGELFF
>TRBD1|TRBJ1-5|TRBV19
CASSMGQQYSNQPQHF
>NA|TRBJ2-1|TRBV28
CASSLGEKRGDEQFF
>NA|TRBJ1-6|TRBV2
CASSLSGPVNSPLHF
>TRBD1|TRBJ2-7|TRBV20-1
CSAPDVTGRHYEQYF
>NA|TRBJ2-5|TRBV5-5
CASSLTEQTQYF
>NA|TRBJ2-5|TRBV12-3/TRBV12-4
CASSLELAGWVETQYF
>NA|TRBJ1-6|TRBV27
CASSLIGTGNSPLHF
>TRBD1|TRBJ1-6|TRBV7-9
CASSADRGVRSPLHF
>NA|TRBJ2-1|TRBV11-2
CASSLVQENNEQFF
>NA|TRBJ2-1|TRBV27
CASSRRRGKVDEQFF
>NA|TRBJ2-7|TRBV5-1
CASSSGGDNYEQYF
>TRBD1|TRBJ1-5|TRBV6-1
CASTNLRQGRGQPQHF
>NA|TRBJ1-1|TRBV15
CATSRDVLYRDLNTEAFF
>NA|TRBJ1-2|TRBV6-1
CASSLDRLHGYTF
>NA|TRBJ2-5|TRBV18
CASSPSPGDPAKTQYF
>NA|TRBJ2-6|TRBV12-3/TRBV12-4
CASRPTGANVLTF
>NA|TRBJ2-1|TRBV9
CASSARGHNEQFF
>NA|TRBJ2-5|TRBV5-8
CASSLRVKETQYF
>NA|TRBJ1-2|TRBV6-2/TRBV6-3
CASTDRRSYGYTF
>NA|TRBJ1-2|TRBV10-3
CAISELKDSFKGYTF
>NA|TRBJ1-2|TRBV4-1
CASSQVSDSNYGYTF
>NA|TRBJ2-6|TRBV5-1
CASAPGWYTIDSGANVLTF